Below, one TCR beta chain is given with its context. The target antigen is unknown. The method was immunoSEQ multiplex PCR; TCRdb's version includes in-frame clones alone and lacks a portion of them. The sample has 95,000 to 130,000 clones; approximately 94% are singletons. The sample is drawn from a study of siplizumab effects on memory and regulatory T cells. Study outcomes and limitations: Siplizumab significantly reduced alloreactive sequences traceable to unstimulated CD4+ memory cells.

The CDR3 sequence is 13 residues long. Trimming left V 6 bases short and J 13 bases short, with 21 bases between. CDR1 SGHAT and CDR2 FQDESV come from the germline V gene (reference sequence). The chain carries TRBV11-1 and TRBJ1-2, with D maybe TRBD1 (6 bases). The material sequenced was non-Treg CD4+ T cells sorted from blood. The clonotype comes from a human donor in good health. CDR3 nucleotide sequence: TGTGCCAGCAGGGGACGACGACAGGCCCTAATCACCTTC. It encodes CASRGRRQALITF.